Listed here are 22 T cell receptor beta chains from one sample, sequenced in a study of T cell responses to AZD1222 COVID-19 vaccine. Assay used: immunoSEQ multiplex PCR; TCRdb lists only in-frame clones, some missing. The table shows around 130,000 clones, with around nine tenths occurring only once. The sequences come from peripheral blood, collected 28 days after the second AZD1222 dose. The receptors shown here come from an adult who received the AZD1222 COVID-19 vaccine.

This clone was observed once. This chain connects TRBV19 to TRBJ1-2; TRBD1 might be the D (5 bases). This CDR3 comprises 15 residues. Between the trimmed V and J ends, which lost 7 bases and 8 bases, there was a span of 23 bases. Germline CDR1 LNHDA, CDR2 SQIVND (reference sequence). CDR3 residues: CASTQWEGLSRGYTF. As DNA, the CDR3 is TGTGCCAGTACCCAATGGGAGGGGCTCTCGCGAGGCTACACCTTC. Filled out from reference TRBV19 and TRBJ1-2, the complete variable domain reads DGGITQSPKYLFRKEGQNVTLSCEQNLNHDAMYWYRQDPGQGLRLIYYSQIVNDFQKGDIAEGYSVSREKKESFPLTVTSAQKNPTAFYLCASTQWEGLSRGYTFGSGTRLTVV.

This clone was observed a few times. This chain links TRBV5-1 with TRBJ2-3; tentatively, D is TRBD2 (6 bases). Trimming took 7 bases from V and 1 from J, leaving 16 bases between them. The germline V gene has CDR1 SGHRS and CDR2 YFSETQ. The CDR3 contains 15 residues. CDR3 sequence reads: CASDTGTGGTDTQYF. Here the CDR3 DNA reads TGCGCCAGCGATACCGGGACGGGGGGCACAGATACGCAGTATTTT.

The J gene is TRBJ1-4, the V gene TRBV18; 7 bases map to TRBD1. Germline CDR1 reads KGHSH; CDR2 reads LQKENI. This CDR3 has 15 amino acids. V lost 4 bases and J lost 5; bases outside the gene matches: 7. The CDR3 sequence is CASSLPGTENEKLFF. The CDR3 DNA sequence: TGTGCCAGCTCACTTCCGGGGACAGAAAATGAAAAACTGTTTTTT.

The chain links TRBV27 to TRBJ1-1, with a weak D call TRBD1 (5 bases). The CDR3 spans 13 residues. Per the germline V gene, CDR1 is MNHEY and CDR2 is SMNVEV (reference sequence). With 4 bases removed from V and 5 bases from J, the gap between germline ends came to 11 bases. DNA for the CDR3: TGTGCCAGCAGTTCCAGGGTGGGGACTGAAGCTTTCTTT. This gives the protein CASSSRVGTEAFF.

The chain is built from TRBV4-2 and TRBJ1-6, with TRBD1 identical over 9 bases. The trim removed 1 base at V and 6 bases at J, leaving 4 bases unmatched. CDR3 length: 16 residues. CDR1 and CDR2 from the germline V gene are LGHNA and YNFKEQ. The DNA of the CDR3 is TGTGCCAGCAGCCAAGCCGGACAGGGGACTAATTCACCCCTCCACTTT. Translated: CASSQAGQGTNSPLHF.

The chain joins TRBV18 to TRBJ2-5, with D hard to call. The CDR3 sequence is 13 residues long. V dropped 2 bases and J dropped 3 bases, with 7 bases sitting between them. CDR1 and CDR2 from the germline V gene are KGHSH and LQKENI. CDR3 in DNA: TGTGCCAGCTCACCAAACGGCAAAGAGACCCAGTACTTC. This gives the protein CASSPNGKETQYF.

This chain uses TRBV20-1 with TRBJ2-7; 10 nucleotides match TRBD1. In germline, CDR1 is DFQATT, CDR2 SNEGSKA (reference sequence). The CDR3 length is 14 residues. J gave up 6 bases and V 3 bases, and 8 bases lay outside the gene matches. The CDR3 DNA is TGCAGTGCTAGTTCCGGGACAGGGGTTTTCGAGCAGTACTTC. Protein: CSASSGTGVFEQYF.

The chain recombines TRBV28 with TRBJ1-2; D is ambiguous. Germline V CDR1 and CDR2: MDHEN, SYDVKM. The germline V and J ends were trimmed by 8 bases and 4 bases, with 11 bases remaining between them. CDR3 length equals 12 residues. The CDR3 is CASRMPSYGYTF. CDR3 DNA sequence: TGTGCCAGCCGGATGCCGAGCTATGGCTACACCTTC.

The genes are TRBV15 and TRBJ1-2, with TRBD1 as a possible D gene (5 bases). The CDR3 covers 15 residues. Trimming pared 0 bases from V and 4 bases from J, leaving 12 bases between. Germline V gives CDR1 LNHNV, CDR2 YYDKDF (reference sequence). The CDR3 region has the DNA TGTGCCACCAGCAGAGAAAGTTCAGGGCCCTATGGCTACACCTTC. Protein: CATSRESSGPYGYTF.

This chain links TRBV30 with TRBJ1-1; 7 bases agree with TRBD1. CDR1 GTSNPN and CDR2 SVGIG come from the germline V gene (reference sequence). CDR3 length equals 13 residues. Unmatched junction bases numbered 4, after V lost 3 bases and J lost 3 bases. CDR3 DNA sequence: TGTGCCTGGAGGGCAGGGGGGTACACTGAAGCTTTCTTT. It translates to CAWRAGGYTEAFF.

V usage is TRBV5-4 and J usage is TRBJ1-2, with a possible D match to TRBD1 (5 bases). Trimming cost V 0 bases and J 4 bases, with 13 bases left between them. Germline lookup yields CDR1 SGHNT and CDR2 YYREEE (reference sequence). This CDR3 is built from 15 residues. The CDR3 DNA reads as TGTGCCAGCAGCTTGGCAGGACAATTCGTCTATGGCTACACCTTC. Its protein is CASSLAGQFVYGYTF. The full variable domain, rest sourced from reference TRBV5-4 and TRBJ1-2, is ETGVTQSPTHLIKTRGQQVTLRCSSQSGHNTVSWYQQALGQGPQFIFQYYREEENGRGNFPPRFSGLQFPNYSSELNVNALELDDSALYLCASSLAGQFVYGYTFGSGTRLTVV.

V gene TRBV19 combines with J gene TRBJ2-5; 12 nucleotides line up with TRBD1. V trimming: 1 base; J trimming: 2 bases; junction bases outside the gene matches: 2. Germline CDR1 LNHDA, CDR2 SQIVND (reference sequence). The CDR3 is made up of 16 amino acids. This chain's CDR3 is CASSIGDRGLQETQYF. The CDR3 DNA reads as TGTGCCAGTAGTATAGGGGACAGGGGGCTGCAAGAGACCCAGTACTTC.

The rearrangement links TRBV5-1 to TRBJ2-7; no clear D gene. The CDR3 consists of 18 residues. V dropped 3 bases and J dropped 4 bases, with 26 bases sitting between them. In germline, CDR1 is SGHRS, CDR2 YFSETQ. The CDR3 sequence is CASSSWGRAPDSWYEQYF. Here the CDR3 DNA reads TGCGCCAGCAGCTCCTGGGGTAGGGCTCCCGATTCTTGGTACGAGCAGTACTTC.

This clone has only one observation. In the same sample, other DNA sequences code for this CDR3. This chain uses TRBV5-1 with TRBJ2-1, with TRBD2 matching 7 bases. This CDR3 comprises 16 residues. Germline V gives CDR1 SGHRS, CDR2 YFSETQ. V was clipped by 0 bases and J by 0 bases; unmatched bases: 3. The CDR3, as DNA: TGCGCCAGCAGCTTGGCCGGGGGGAGCTCCTACAATGAGCAGTTCTTC. It specifies CASSLAGGSSYNEQFF.

This sequence joins TRBV28 and TRBJ1-2, with D unclear. V lost 3 bases, J lost 4 bases, and 12 bases lay in between. The CDR3 covers 14 residues. Germline-derived CDR1 and CDR2 are MDHEN and SYDVKM. CDR3 sequence (DNA): TGTGCCAGCAGTTTGGCAACAACACTCTATGGCTACACCTTC. As protein: CASSLATTLYGYTF.

Only one count was recorded for this clone. V and J are TRBV6-5 and TRBJ1-4; weak D call: TRBD1 (5 bases). The germline gives CDR1 MNHEY, CDR2 SVGAGI. V was pared by 6 bases and J by 8 bases, with 19 bases between. The CDR3 sequence is 15 residues long. Written as DNA, the CDR3 is TGTGCCAGCAGCCGAAAGTCTTTCGGGGACGAAAAACTGTTTTTT. This translates into CASSRKSFGDEKLFF.

This clone was observed a few times. The CDR3 region has the DNA TGTGCCAGCAGTTTATTAGGTTTGGGGGATAATCAGCCCCAGCATTTT. It encodes CASSLLGLGDNQPQHF. The V call is TRBV28, the J call TRBJ1-5, with D perhaps TRBD1 (5 bases). The V and J ends lost 1 base and 4 bases respectively, with 14 bases between them. The CDR3 is 16 residues long. CDR1 is MDHEN and CDR2 is SYDVKM in the germline V gene.

The chain uses TRBV2 and TRBJ2-2; D tentatively fits TRBD1 or TRBD2 (5 bases each). Between the trimmed V and J ends, which lost 4 bases and 7 bases, there was a span of 10 bases. The CDR3 loop spans 13 amino acids. The germline gives CDR1 SNHLY, CDR2 FYNNEI. The CDR3 nucleotides read TGTGCCAGCAGTGTGGGGGTGAGCGGGGAGCTGTTTTTT. This codes for CASSVGVSGELFF.

The chain combines TRBV7-2 with TRBJ2-2, with a possible D match to TRBD1 (5 bases). Trimming pared 5 bases from V and 3 bases from J, leaving 10 bases between. The CDR3 sequence is 14 residues long. Germline loops: CDR1 SGHTA, CDR2 FQGNSA. CDR3 loop: CASSLQGYTGELFF. CDR3 nucleotide sequence: TGTGCCAGCAGCCTCCAGGGTTACACCGGGGAGCTGTTTTTT.

V gene TRBV6-2 or TRBV6-3 combines with J gene TRBJ1-4; D gene unclear. Germline CDR1 and CDR2: MNHEY and SVGEGT. The CDR3 is made up of 18 amino acids. Trimming stripped 0 bases from V and 3 bases from J, with 17 bases between. The CDR3 nucleotides read TGTGCCAGCAGTTACTCGATCGCAAGGCCGGAAGCTAATGAAAAACTGTTTTTT. This gives the protein CASSYSIARPEANEKLFF.

This chain joins TRBV4-3 and TRBJ2-7; 7 bases agree with TRBD1. The germline CDR1 and CDR2 sequences are LGHNA and YSLEER. CDR3 size: 14 residues. V gave up 1 base and J gave up 2 bases; unmatched junction bases: 2. The CDR3 here is CASSQGQGTYEQYF. CDR3 DNA sequence: TGCGCCAGCAGCCAAGGACAGGGTACCTACGAGCAGTACTTC.

The gene calls are TRBV9 and TRBJ2-2, with no clear D. V was shortened by 0 bases and J by 4 bases, with 4 bases between the two germline ends. The CDR3 has 13 residues. Looked up from germline, CDR1 is SGDLS and CDR2 is YYNGEE. The CDR3 region is CASSVARTGELFF. The CDR3 region has the DNA TGTGCCAGCAGCGTAGCTCGCACCGGGGAGCTGTTTTTT. Full variable domain (remainder filled in from reference TRBV9 and TRBJ2-2): DSGVTQTPKHLITATGQRVTLRCSPRSGDLSVYWYQQSLDQGLQFLIQYYNGEERAKGNILERFSAQQFPDLHSELNLSSLELGDSALYFCASSVARTGELFFGEGSRLTVL.